The 25 T cell receptor beta chains below were found in one sample sequenced in a study of blood T cell repertoires in COVID-19. Generated by immunoSEQ multiplex PCR, the TCRdb table keeps only in-frame clones and is missing some. Seen here are under 85,000 clones, 65% to 85% observed once, and the top ten hold about 42%. Material for sequencing was peripheral blood. Receptors originate from an elderly man with active or convalescent COVID-19.

The V and J genes are TRBV6-5 and TRBJ2-2; D might be TRBD2 (7 bases). Germline values: CDR1 MNHEY, CDR2 SVGAGI. This CDR3 contains 13 residues. Trimming removed 6 bases from V and 10 bases from J, with 15 bases in between. The CDR3 protein is CASRRGAGTELFF. The CDR3 DNA sequence: TGTGCCAGCAGACGGGGGGCGGGGACGGAGCTGTTTTTT.

V is TRBV3-1 (or the pseudogene TRBV3-2) and J is TRBJ2-3; 10 bases are a match to TRBD2. This CDR3 is 14 amino acids long. V was clipped by 1 base and J by 5 bases; unmatched bases: 0. The germline CDR1 and CDR2 sequences are LGHDT and YNNKEL (reference sequence). The CDR3 sequence is CASSQVAGGDTQYF. The CDR3 nucleotides read TGTGCCAGCAGCCAAGTAGCGGGGGGAGATACGCAGTATTTT.

This chain links TRBV7-9 with TRBJ1-1; a possible D gene is TRBD1 (5 bases). The V end was cut by 4 bases, the J end by 7 bases, with 7 bases between. From germline, CDR1 is SEHNR and CDR2 FQNEAQ (reference sequence). The CDR3 sequence is 11 residues long. CDR3 in amino acids: CASSWGVEAFF. In DNA form, the CDR3 reads TGTGCCAGCAGCTGGGGGGTTGAAGCTTTCTTT.

This chain joins TRBV19 and TRBJ1-3, with 7 positions matching TRBD1. CDR1 is LNHDA, CDR2 SQIVND, per germline (reference sequence). The length of the CDR3 is 15 residues. Losses at the gene ends were 3 bases for V and 4 bases for J; bases not matched to a gene: 6. The CDR3 nucleotides read TGTGCCAGTAGTATGGGACAGAACCAGGGAAACACCATATATTTT. Its translation is CASSMGQNQGNTIYF.

The chain uses TRBV11-2 and TRBJ2-7; 9 bases agree with TRBD2. CDR3 length: 16 amino acids. After removal of 3 bases from V and 0 bases from J, the junction contained 6 bases not matched to a gene. Germline V gene sequence: CDR1 SGHAT, CDR2 FQNNGV. In nucleotides, the CDR3 is TGTGCCAGCAGCTTCGATAGCGGGAGTTCCTCCTACGAGCAGTACTTC. Its translation is CASSFDSGSSSYEQYF.

Details on this clone: The junction differs from germline at one of its ends, possibly a read error. The CDR3 coding sequence is TGTGCCAGCAGCGAAGACAGGGTAGCCATTGGGCCCCAGCATTTT. It encodes CASSEDRVAIGPQHF. The chain employs TRBV2 and TRBJ1-5, with 7 bases identical to TRBD1. Germline CDR1 and CDR2: SNHLY and FYNNEI. The CDR3 spans 15 residues.

This clone was found once. This chain uses TRBV11-2 with TRBJ2-7; D is uncertain. The CDR3 covers 13 residues. Germline V gene sequence: CDR1 SGHAT, CDR2 FQNNGV. The V and J ends lost 1 base and 2 bases respectively, with 6 bases between them. CDR3 region: CASSLVRAYEQYF. The CDR3 coding sequence is TGTGCCAGCAGCTTAGTACGGGCCTACGAGCAGTACTTC.

This CDR3 reads CASSRQGSSYEQYF. CDR3 bases: TGTGCCAGCAGCCGACAGGGTAGCTCCTACGAGCAGTACTTC. The chain has TRBV5-6 and TRBJ2-7, with TRBD1 identical over 7 bases. The V gene end was trimmed by 4 bases and the J gene end by 0 bases; junction bases not matched to a gene: 4. Germline V CDR1 and CDR2: SGHDT, YYEEEE. This CDR3 region has 14 residues.

This clone occurred once. The rearrangement links TRBV2 to TRBJ2-7, with 7 nucleotides matching TRBD1. The CDR3 runs 15 residues. Trimming cost V 6 bases and J 6 bases; bases outside gene matches: 14. Germline V gene data show CDR1 as SNHLY and CDR2 as FYNNEI. The CDR3 region is CASSPLRQGASEQYF. CDR3 sequence (DNA): TGTGCCAGCAGCCCACTCAGACAGGGAGCCAGCGAGCAGTACTTC. Based on the CDR3 plus reference TRBV2 and TRBJ2-7, the full variable domain is EPEVTQTPSHQVTQMGQEVILRCVPISNHLYFYWYRQILGQKVEFLVSFYNNEISEKSEIFDDQFSVERPDGSNFTLKIRSTKLEDSAMYFCASSPLRQGASEQYFGPGTRLTVT.

The chain employs TRBV2 and TRBJ2-5; 10 bases fit TRBD2. Germline lookup yields CDR1 SNHLY and CDR2 FYNNEI. The CDR3 totals 14 residues. The ends lost 8 bases at V and 4 bases at J; junction bases unmatched: 7. CDR3 nucleotides: TGTGCCAGCGGGGCATCTAGCGGGAGAGAGACCCAGTACTTC. Translated, it gives CASGASSGRETQYF.

V is TRBV6-2 or TRBV6-3 and J is TRBJ2-1; TRBD2 matches at 10 bases. The CDR3 length is 15 residues. Germline CDR1 reads MNHEY; CDR2 reads SVGEGT. Unmatched junction bases numbered 3, after V lost 3 bases and J lost 4 bases. CDR3 residues: CASSYLAGAYNEQFF. CDR3 nucleotides: TGTGCCAGCAGTTATCTAGCGGGAGCGTACAATGAGCAGTTCTTC.

The rearrangement joins TRBV27 to TRBJ1-5; no clear D gene. The CDR3 covers 14 residues. CDR1 and CDR2 (germline): MNHEY, SMNVEV (reference sequence). V was clipped by 2 bases and J by 0 bases, with 5 bases between them. CDR3 in amino acids: CASSLMSSNQPQHF. In nucleotides, the CDR3 is TGTGCCAGCAGTTTAATGAGTAGCAATCAGCCCCAGCATTTT.

This rearrangement joins TRBV29-1 to TRBJ2-7, with D possibly matching TRBD2 (6 bases). The length of the CDR3 is 14 residues. Deletions cut 6 bases from V and 2 bases from J, with 17 bases between. CDR1 and CDR2 from the germline V gene are SQVTM and ANQGSEA. In DNA form, the CDR3 reads TGCAGCGTGAGGAGGGTGGGCAGACCCTACGAGCAGTACTTC. Protein product: CSVRRVGRPYEQYF.

This clone was found once. The V gene is TRBV7-8, the J gene TRBJ2-3; D possibly corresponds to TRBD1 (6 bases). The CDR3 has 16 amino acids. Germline V gene sequence: CDR1 SGHVS, CDR2 FQNEAQ. Trimming removed 0 bases at V and 6 bases at J, with 16 bases between. CDR3 loop: CASSLATGYGADTQYF. The CDR3 nucleotides read TGTGCCAGCAGCTTAGCCACAGGGTACGGGGCGGATACGCAGTATTTT. Based on the CDR3 plus reference TRBV7-8 and TRBJ2-3, the full variable domain is GAGVSQSPRYKVAKRGQDVALRCDPISGHVSLFWYQQALGQGPEFLTYFQNEAQLDKSGLPSDRFFAERPEGSVSTLKIQRTQQEDSAVYLCASSLATGYGADTQYFGPGTRLTVL.

V is TRBV28 and J is TRBJ2-1; 7 bases are shared with TRBD2. J gave up 5 bases and V 10 bases, and 8 bases lay outside the gene matches. This CDR3 comprises 13 residues. Per the germline V gene, CDR1 is MDHEN and CDR2 is SYDVKM. CDR3 amino acids: CATREATHNEQFF. The CDR3 DNA follows: TGTGCCACCCGGGAGGCTACTCACAATGAGCAGTTCTTC.

The V call is TRBV3-1 (or the pseudogene TRBV3-2), the J call TRBJ2-7; 10 bases are a match to TRBD1. The V and J ends lost 4 bases and 3 bases, in that order; junction bases with no gene match: 3. CDR1 and CDR2 from the germline V gene are LGHDT and YNNKEL (reference sequence). The CDR3 covers 14 residues. In nucleotides, the CDR3 is TGTGCCAGCAGCCCCGGGACAGGGGACTACGAGCAGTACTTC. This translates into CASSPGTGDYEQYF.

The rearrangement joins TRBV30 to TRBJ2-7, with TRBD1 matching over 9 bases. J gave up 4 bases and V 1 base, and 5 bases lay outside the gene matches. This CDR3 spans 14 amino acids. Germline CDR1 reads GTSNPN; CDR2 reads SVGIG (reference sequence). The CDR3 here is CAWSALGQGYEQYF. CDR3 coding DNA: TGTGCCTGGAGTGCTCTGGGACAGGGTTACGAGCAGTACTTC.

The DNA for the CDR3 is TGTGCCAGCAGATCGACAATACACGCTGAAGCTTTCTTT. This translates into CASRSTIHAEAFF. V is TRBV3-1 (or the pseudogene TRBV3-2) and J is TRBJ1-1, with D unclear. The CDR3 totals 13 residues. Germline CDR1 is LGHDT and CDR2 is YNNKEL (reference sequence). V was trimmed by 6 bases and J by 6 bases, leaving 14 bases between them.

This chain uses TRBV7-9 with TRBJ2-2; TRBD2 matches 12 bases. CDR3 length: 19 residues. The junction had 15 bases not matched to a gene; V was cut back by 5 bases and J by 5 bases. CDR1 is SEHNR, CDR2 FQNEAQ, per germline (reference sequence). The CDR3 is CASSRPQTSGGILTGELFF. CDR3 DNA sequence: TGTGCCAGCAGCCGCCCCCAGACTAGCGGGGGAATTTTAACCGGGGAGCTGTTTTTT.

The chain uses TRBV5-6 and TRBJ2-7; 11 nucleotides agree with TRBD2. With V trimmed by 1 base and J by 6 bases, 3 bases remained unmatched. The CDR3 contains 14 residues. In germline, CDR1 is SGHDT, CDR2 YYEEEE. The CDR3 nucleotides read TGTGCCAGCAGCTTGTTGACTAGCGGGACCGAGCAGTACTTC. Encoded protein: CASSLLTSGTEQYF.

This clone was recorded only once. The chain carries TRBV5-1 and TRBJ2-3; TRBD2 might be the D (5 bases). From germline, CDR1 is SGHRS and CDR2 YFSETQ. Between the trimmed V and J ends, which lost 5 bases and 1 base, there was a span of 17 bases. The CDR3 has 16 residues. The CDR3 coding sequence is TGCGCCAGCAGTTTTGGAGGCGCGACCCGCACAGATACGCAGTATTTT. Translating gives CASSFGGATRTDTQYF.

The V and J genes are TRBV28 and TRBJ1-5, with 8 positions matching TRBD1. With 3 bases clipped from V and 2 bases from J, the junction kept 3 bases outside the gene matches. CDR1 is MDHEN and CDR2 is SYDVKM in the germline V gene. CDR3 length: 15 residues. In DNA, the CDR3 is TGTGCCAGCAGTTTTAGGACAGGGCGCAATCAGCCCCAGCATTTT. This sequence encodes CASSFRTGRNQPQHF.

V usage is TRBV19 and J usage is TRBJ1-2; possible D gene TRBD1, 5 bases. The CDR3 has 16 residues. Germline-derived CDR1 and CDR2 are LNHDA and SQIVND (reference sequence). With 7 bases removed from V and 5 bases from J, the gap between germline ends came to 23 bases. CDR3 bases: TGTGCCAGTACCGACGTAACCGGATGGGGGGGATATGGCTACACCTTC. Protein product: CASTDVTGWGGYGYTF.

The chain employs TRBV9 and TRBJ2-1, with TRBD2 matching 11 bases. The V and J ends lost 4 bases and 3 bases, in that order; junction bases with no gene match: 6. The CDR3 totals 16 residues. Germline values: CDR1 SGDLS, CDR2 YYNGEE. CDR3 coding DNA: TGTGCCAGCAGCTTTAGCGGGAGGGCTGGCTACAATGAGCAGTTCTTC. Its protein product is CASSFSGRAGYNEQFF.

The CDR3 nucleotides read TGTGCCAGCATCCTCGGGGGGAGCTCCTACAATGAGCAGTTCTTC. Its translation: CASILGGSSYNEQFF. The rearrangement links TRBV6-6 to TRBJ2-1; 7 nucleotides match TRBD2. The germline V gene has CDR1 MNHNY and CDR2 SVGAGI (reference sequence). There are 15 residues in the CDR3. The V gene end was trimmed by 7 bases and the J gene end by 0 bases; junction bases not matched to a gene: 6.